The 2 T cell receptor beta chains below all came from one sample that was sequenced in a study of post-analysis software for immune sequencing data. General study points: The five TRBV segments detected at higher frequency in patients than in controls included TRBV5-6, TRBV5-1 and TRBV20-1.

These receptors lack a known antigen. The authors incorporated unique molecular identifiers into the TCR beta cDNA libraries. Using its own MiXCR run on the PCR reads, TCRdb lists one record per CDR3 protein. The sample records around 400,000 distinct CDR3 sequences, less than 40% being singletons. Sequenced material: blood. These receptors were obtained from a girl aged 2 to 9 with multiple sclerosis.

The V call is TRBV11-2, the J call TRBJ1-1, with TRBD1 matching 10 bases. Germline-derived CDR1 and CDR2 are SGHAT and FQNNGV. This CDR3 region has 15 residues. The ends lost 5 bases at V and 4 bases at J; junction bases unmatched: 7. CDR3: CASSPRQGAVTEAFF. The CDR3 region has the DNA TGTGCCAGCAGCCCGCGACAGGGGGCAGTCACTGAAGCTTTCTTT. Drawing the rest from reference TRBV11-2 and TRBJ1-1, the complete variable domain is EAGVAQSPRYKIIEKRQSVAFWCNPISGHATLYWYQQILGQGPKLLIQFQNNGVVDDSQLPKDRFSAERLKGVDSTLKIQPAKLEDSAVYLCASSPRQGAVTEAFFGQGTRLTVV.

The chain links TRBV6-6 to TRBJ1-2, with D hard to call. CDR3 size: 13 residues. The germline V gene has CDR1 MNHNY and CDR2 SVGAGI (reference sequence). V was trimmed by 6 bases and J by 3 bases, leaving 11 bases between them. CDR3 bases: TGTGCCAGCAGCCGCGACACCTACTATGGCTACACCTTC. It codes for CASSRDTYYGYTF.